The rows below give T cell receptor beta chains drawn from one sample of a study of blood T cell repertoires in COVID-19. Using immunoSEQ multiplex PCR, the repertoire was profiled, and TCRdb retains in-frame clones only, with some absent. Of under 150,000 clones listed, approximately 90% are singletons. The sequenced sample consisted of peripheral blood. All receptors come from a woman in her fifties or sixties with acute or convalescent COVID-19. The CDR3 runs from the conserved cysteine through the conserved F or W. The D gene is left open where the match is weak. Clone size is stated in some rows and not others, as once, few, many or a class when expanded.

j_call	d_call	clone_size	v_call	cdr3_nt	cdr3_aa
TRBJ2-7	NA	NA	TRBV12-3/TRBV12-4	TGTGCCTCCTCGGACACAAGCTCCTACGAGCAGTACTTC	CASSDTSSYEQYF
TRBJ1-5	TRBD1	NA	TRBV6-2/TRBV6-3	TGTGCCAGCAGTTCCCAGGGGGCAATGGGTCAGCCCCAGCATTTT	CASSSQGAMGQPQHF
TRBJ1-4	NA	NA	TRBV5-5	TGTGCCAGCAGCTTTCCAGGGTTTAATGAAAAACTGTTTTTT	CASSFPGFNEKLFF
TRBJ1-4	TRBD1	NA	TRBV6-5	TGTGCCAGCAGGCGCGGGACAGGCGTTGAAAAACTGTTTTTT	CASRRGTGVEKLFF
TRBJ1-2	NA	NA	TRBV6-5	TGTGCCAGCAGGGACGCACAACGGGGTTATGGCTACACCTTC	CASRDAQRGYGYTF
TRBJ2-3	TRBD1	NA	TRBV6-5	TGTGCCAGCAGTTACGGGGACAGGGCCTTGACAGATACGCAGTATTTT	CASSYGDRALTDTQYF
TRBJ1-1	NA	NA	TRBV28	TGTGCCACCGGGGGGAGACCTAACACTGAAGCTTTCTTT	CATGGRPNTEAFF
TRBJ2-3	NA	NA	TRBV11-2	TGTGCCAGCAGCGCCTGGAGGACCACAGATACGCAGTATTTT	CASSAWRTTDTQYF
TRBJ1-4	NA	few	TRBV24-1	TGTGCCACCAGAGCCCCACAGTCAACTAATGAAAAACTGTTTTTT	CATRAPQSTNEKLFF
TRBJ2-7	TRBD2	NA	TRBV29-1	TGCAGCGTTGTGGGGGGGAAAGGGCACTACGAGCAGTACTTC	CSVVGGKGHYEQYF
TRBJ1-1	TRBD1	NA	TRBV13	TGTGCCAGCAGCTTATGGGGGACAGGTGAAGCTTTCTTT	CASSLWGTGEAFF
TRBJ2-7	NA	NA	TRBV30	TGTGCCTGGAGGGCCAGTAACTCCTACGAGCAGTACTTC	CAWRASNSYEQYF
TRBJ2-3	NA	NA	TRBV2	TGTGCCACGACTAGCACAGATACGCAGTATTTT	CATTSTDTQYF
TRBJ2-1	NA	NA	TRBV7-9	TGTGCCAGCAGCTTTAGGACGGGATCTTACAATGAGCAGTTCTTC	CASSFRTGSYNEQFF
TRBJ2-7	TRBD1	NA	TRBV25-1	TGTGCCAGCTCAGGGGGAACCTACGAGCAGTACTTC	CASSGGTYEQYF
TRBJ2-2	TRBD2	NA	TRBV24-1	TGTGCCACCAGTGATTCCCTAGCGGGGCCGAACACCGGGGAGCTGTTTTTT	CATSDSLAGPNTGELFF
TRBJ2-5	TRBD2	once	TRBV30	TGTGCCTGGAGTTCCAATCTAGCGGGATATGAGACCCAGTACTTC	CAWSSNLAGYETQYF
TRBJ2-1	NA	NA	TRBV15	TGTGCCACCAGCACCGCGGAGGGGTCTGGGGAGCAGTTCTTC	CATSTAEGSGEQFF
TRBJ1-2	NA	NA	TRBV5-1	TGCGCCAGCAGCTTGGTAGGTCGGTCGGAAGGACAGTCGGGCTACACCTTC	CASSLVGRSEGQSGYTF
TRBJ2-7	TRBD2	NA	TRBV7-9	TGTGCCACCGCGCGATGGGGGGGGGCCTACGAGCAGTACTTC	CATARWGGAYEQYF